The rows below give T cell receptor beta chains drawn from one sample of a study of early T cells in non-severe SARS-CoV-2 infection. TCRdb ran MiXCR on the 5' RACE reads and lists one entry per CDR3 protein. The sample includes about 98,000 distinct CDR3 sequences, roughly 11% of them seen just once. Source material: whole blood. Receptors were obtained from an adult who was a healthcare worker with PCR-confirmed SARS-CoV-2 infection or an uninfected control (not recorded which). Both conserved end residues are part of each CDR3. The order of the fields is J gene, V gene, CDR3 length, CDR3 protein.

TRBJ2-1 | TRBV7-9 | 15 | CASSFSSASYNEQFF
TRBJ2-7 | TRBV29-1 | 15 | CSVEDSTGISYEQYF
TRBJ1-5 | TRBV4-1 | 16 | CASSQAVLYSNQPQHF
TRBJ2-3 | TRBV6-5 | 11 | CAIELGGAQYF
TRBJ2-1 | TRBV12-3/TRBV12-4 | 15 | CASSLLGGLHNEQFF
TRBJ1-1 | TRBV9 | 13 | CASSGYRGTEAFF
TRBJ2-7 | TRBV9 | 15 | CASSGGTVPPYEQYF
TRBJ2-1 | TRBV29-1 | 14 | CSVEGASTVNEQFF
TRBJ1-6 | TRBV27 | 13 | CASSKFRNSPLHF
TRBJ2-2 | TRBV7-3 | 13 | CASRGTGTGELFF
TRBJ2-5 | TRBV7-9 | 12 | CASSSQGGTQYF
TRBJ2-7 | TRBV3-1 | 12 | CASSQGSYEQYF
TRBJ2-5 | TRBV5-5 | 14 | CASRSGTGQETQYF
TRBJ2-5 | TRBV29-1 | 12 | CSVGKRGETQYF
TRBJ1-5 | TRBV12-3/TRBV12-4 | 14 | CASSLEPYIQAQHF
TRBJ2-1 | TRBV7-9 | 19 | CASSLRGALAQSSYNEQFF
TRBJ2-3 | TRBV28 | 13 | CASRVRDTDTQYF
TRBJ1-2 | TRBV30 | 15 | CAWSILTGGFYGYTF
TRBJ2-3 | TRBV5-1 | 16 | CASSLSDGNPVSTQYF
TRBJ2-1 | TRBV24-1 | 15 | CATSDDRGHRGEQFF
TRBJ2-5 | TRBV6-2/TRBV6-3 | 17 | CASSWGRDSYTQETQYF
TRBJ1-6 | TRBV7-9 | 14 | CASSLLSYNSPLHF
TRBJ2-2 | TRBV3-1 | 15 | CASSRLAVVPGELFF
TRBJ2-7 | TRBV12-3/TRBV12-4 | 11 | CASSSLYEQYF